Following are 27 T cell receptor beta chains from one sample sequenced in a study of spatial heterogeneity in lung cancer. As to time point: sample taken at primary tumor resection. No antigens are known for them. TCRdb analysed the 5' RACE reads with MiXCR anew, one entry per CDR3 protein. The sample contains 20,000 to 30,000 distinct CDR3 sequences, 8% to 10% of which appear only once. General study points: Mutation counts in tumors were tracked by counts of expanded intratumoral alpha and beta TCRs.

Source: lung tumor tissue, taken at surgery. These receptors all come from a male donor with early-stage non-small cell lung cancer.

This clonotype was picked up a small number of times. The J gene is TRBJ2-2, the V gene TRBV5-1, with unresolved D. This CDR3 spans 16 amino acids. In germline, CDR1 is SGHRS, CDR2 YFSETQ. Trimming removed 0 bases at V and 2 bases at J, with 11 bases between. This chain's CDR3 is CASSLEGLQNTGELFF. CDR3 bases: TGCGCCAGCAGCTTGGAAGGGCTCCAAAACACCGGGGAGCTGTTTTTT.

This clonotype was seen a handful of times. Germline is not matched at one junction end, which may reflect a read error. The chain uses TRBV4-1 and TRBJ2-6, with TRBD1 matching over 9 bases. CDR1 and CDR2 from the germline V gene are MGHRA and YSYEKL. The CDR3 is 16 amino acids. The CDR3 sequence: CASSPGTGTGAYVLTF. In nucleotides, the CDR3 is TGCGCCAGCAGCCCCGGGACAGGGACTGGGGCCTACGTCCTGACTTTC.

This CDR3 reads CASSQRVSYEQYF. DNA for the CDR3: TGCGCCAGCAGCCAACGGGTCTCCTACGAGCAGTACTTC. V gene TRBV4-3 combines with J gene TRBJ2-7, with no clear D. Germline CDR1 and CDR2: LGHNA and YSLEER. The length of the CDR3 is 13 residues. V was pared by 2 bases and J by 0 bases, with 5 bases between.

This clonotype occurred many times. The rearrangement links TRBV20-1 to TRBJ2-1, with 7 bases identical to TRBD2. V shed 1 base and J 11 bases; nucleotides not matched to a gene: 2. This CDR3 is 11 amino acids long. Germline loops: CDR1 DFQATT, CDR2 SNEGSKA (reference sequence). The CDR3 nucleotides read TGCAGTGCTAGAGGAGCGGGGAAGCAGTTCTTC. Encoded protein: CSARGAGKQFF.

The rearrangement links TRBV5-4 to TRBJ2-5; 8 bases line up with TRBD2. The V segment lost 3 bases and the J segment 5 bases; nucleotides outside the gene matches: 12. CDR1 and CDR2 from the germline V gene are SGHNT and YYREEE (reference sequence). The CDR3 is 16 amino acids. CDR3: CASSWSVGSGVETQYF. Here the CDR3 DNA reads TGTGCCAGCAGCTGGAGTGTTGGTAGCGGGGTTGAGACCCAGTACTTC.

This clonotype appeared many times. This chain links TRBV11-2 with TRBJ1-2, with D possibly being TRBD1 (6 bases). This CDR3 comprises 13 residues. Germline lookup yields CDR1 SGHAT and CDR2 FQNNGV. Trimming removed 10 bases from V and 5 bases from J, with 17 bases in between. This CDR3 is CATSTGGLYGYTF. CDR3 nucleotides: TGTGCCACATCGACAGGTGGACTATATGGCTACACCTTC.

This clonotype was picked up many times. The chain couples TRBV7-8 to TRBJ2-5, with D unresolved. Trimming shortened V by 3 bases and J by 6 bases, and 5 bases separated the two germline ends. This CDR3 is 11 amino acids long. The V gene's germline CDR1 is SGHVS and CDR2 FQNEAQ. The CDR3 here is CASSFIKTQYF. The CDR3 coding sequence is TGTGCCAGCAGCTTTATAAAGACCCAGTACTTC.

This clonotype was observed a handful of times. This chain connects TRBV7-2 to TRBJ2-1; 12 nucleotides agree with TRBD2. The CDR3 totals 15 residues. After removal of 3 bases from V and 8 bases from J, the junction contained 5 bases not matched to a gene. Germline CDR1 is SGHTA and CDR2 is FQGNSA. CDR3 amino acids: CASSFALAGGDEQFF. Here the CDR3 DNA reads TGTGCCAGCAGCTTCGCACTAGCGGGGGGCGATGAGCAGTTCTTC.

This clonotype has at least ten counts. This sequence joins TRBV27 and TRBJ1-5; possible D gene TRBD1, 5 bases. Germline V lookup: CDR1 MNHEY, CDR2 SMNVEV (reference sequence). The CDR3 is 17 residues long. Between the trimmed V and J ends, which lost 3 bases and 1 base, there was a span of 16 bases. CDR3 amino acids: CASSFYGDSLSNQPQHF. CDR3 in DNA: TGTGCCAGCAGTTTCTACGGCGACAGTCTAAGCAATCAGCCCCAGCATTTT.

The sample holds a few counts of this clonotype. The rearrangement links TRBV28 to TRBJ2-3; D perhaps matches TRBD1 (6 bases). This CDR3 is built from 14 residues. Germline values: CDR1 MDHEN, CDR2 SYDVKM. V was cut by 5 bases and J by 2 bases, with 11 bases left in between. DNA for the CDR3: TGTGCCAGCAGTATCGGACAGCCCACAGATACGCAGTATTTT. Protein sequence: CASSIGQPTDTQYF.

This clonotype was picked up many times. The CDR3 loop is CSVAGGGQPQHF. CDR3 DNA sequence: TGCAGCGTGGCGGGGGGTGGTCAGCCCCAGCATTTT. This chain connects TRBV29-1 to TRBJ1-5, with D possibly matching TRBD1 (5 bases). Between the trimmed V and J ends, which lost 6 bases and 6 bases, there was a span of 12 bases. CDR1 is SQVTM and CDR2 is ANQGSEA in the germline V gene. The length of the CDR3 is 12 residues.

This clonotype was seen repeatedly, ten times or more. The rearrangement links TRBV7-2 to TRBJ2-2, with D possibly matching TRBD2 (6 bases). Germline loops: CDR1 SGHTA, CDR2 FQGNSA. V gave up 5 bases and J gave up 6 bases, with 16 bases separating them. CDR3 size: 15 residues. The CDR3 region is CASSPGTSSAGELFF. The CDR3 region has the DNA TGTGCCAGCAGCCCCGGGACTTCCTCGGCCGGGGAGCTGTTTTTT. Full variable domain (outside the CDR3, taken from reference TRBV7-2 and TRBJ2-2): GAGVSQSPSNKVTEKGKDVELRCDPISGHTALYWYRQSLGQGLEFLIYFQGNSAPDKSGLPSDRFSAERTGGSVSTLTIQRTQQEDSAVYLCASSPGTSSAGELFFGEGSRLTVL.

This clonotype was observed at least ten times. CDR3 bases: TGTGCCAGCAGCTTAGAAAGCCTAGCGGGAGTCCCCTCTAACACCGGGGAGCTGTTTTTT. Translation gives CASSLESLAGVPSNTGELFF. The V and J genes are TRBV7-2 and TRBJ2-2, with 10 bases lining up with TRBD2. CDR3 length: 20 residues. CDR1 is SGHTA and CDR2 is FQGNSA in the germline V gene. J was trimmed by 2 bases and V by 1 base; bases with no gene match: 13.

This clonotype has ten or more counts. J is TRBJ2-1 and V is TRBV24-1; no clear D. The CDR3 has 13 residues. Between the trimmed V and J ends, which lost 7 bases and 5 bases, there was a span of 11 bases. CDR1 is KGHDR and CDR2 is SFDVKD in the germline V gene. CDR3 loop: CATRKSSNNEQFF. In nucleotides, the CDR3 is TGTGCCACCAGGAAGTCCAGCAACAATGAGCAGTTCTTC.

The V and J genes are TRBV11-3 and TRBJ2-2; 12 bases align to TRBD2. Germline V lookup: CDR1 SGHNT, CDR2 YENEEA. Unmatched junction bases numbered 0, after V lost 1 base and J lost 6 bases. The CDR3 runs to 15 residues. The CDR3 nucleotides are TGTGCCAGCAGCTTAGGACTAGCGGGAGCCGGGGAGCTGTTTTTT. Translation gives CASSLGLAGAGELFF.

Ten or more counts support this clonotype. This rearrangement joins TRBV28 to TRBJ1-6; D uncertain. CDR1 MDHEN and CDR2 SYDVKM come from the germline V gene. The V end lost 7 bases, the J end lost 8 bases, and 12 bases lay between the germline ends. This CDR3 comprises 13 residues. CDR3 in amino acids: CASTPVGHSPLHF. The CDR3 DNA sequence: TGTGCCAGCACCCCGGTAGGCCATTCACCCCTCCACTTT.

This clonotype was observed many times. The chain links TRBV14 to TRBJ2-5, with D possibly matching TRBD2 (5 bases). CDR1 is SGHDN and CDR2 is FVKESK in the germline V gene. This CDR3 spans 16 amino acids. Trimming took off 4 bases at V and 7 bases at J, with 22 bases between the two ends. The CDR3 region is CASSPRESPLIVTQYF. The DNA of the CDR3 is TGTGCCAGCAGCCCTCGGGAATCCCCATTGATTGTGACCCAGTACTTC.

At least ten counts were recorded for this clonotype. The chain is built from TRBV4-1 and TRBJ2-6; D is ambiguous. The CDR3 runs to 13 residues. Trimming took 4 bases from V and 1 from J, leaving 2 bases between them. Germline CDR1 reads MGHRA; CDR2 reads YSYEKL. DNA for the CDR3: TGCGCCAGCAGCCCATCTGGGGCCAACGTCCTGACTTTC. As protein: CASSPSGANVLTF.

Only a few counts were recorded for this clonotype. The CDR3 DNA follows: TGTGCCAGCAGCCACCCCAGGGGAGGCTACACCTTC. Its translation is CASSHPRGGYTF. V usage is TRBV14 and J usage is TRBJ1-2; D is possibly TRBD1 (6 bases). The CDR3 is 12 residues long. V lost 3 bases to trimming and J lost 8 bases, with 10 bases between them. Germline values: CDR1 SGHDN, CDR2 FVKESK.

V gene TRBV4-2 combines with J gene TRBJ1-5; a weak D match, TRBD1 (5 bases). The CDR3 has 17 residues. Germline-derived CDR1 and CDR2 are LGHNA and YNFKEQ. With 1 base removed from V and 0 bases from J, the gap between germline ends came to 13 bases. CDR3 region: CASSQGGAEASNQPQHF. The CDR3 nucleotides are TGTGCCAGCAGCCAAGGAGGGGCAGAAGCTAGCAATCAGCCCCAGCATTTT.

This clonotype has at least ten counts. CDR3 region: CASSPREGLTDTQYF. CDR3 bases: TGTGCCAGCAGTCCTCGAGAAGGTCTTACAGATACGCAGTATTTT. The rearrangement joins TRBV27 to TRBJ2-3; D is undetermined. The V gene's germline CDR1 is MNHEY and CDR2 SMNVEV (reference sequence). This CDR3 has 15 amino acids. Between the trimmed V and J ends, which lost 5 bases and 3 bases, there was a span of 15 bases.

This clonotype was seen a few times. The chain joins TRBV7-2 to TRBJ2-7; 7 positions match TRBD2. Germline CDR1 is SGHTA and CDR2 is FQGNSA. This CDR3 region has 14 residues. J gave up 0 bases and V 5 bases, and 4 bases lay outside the gene matches. The CDR3 DNA sequence: TGTGCCAGCAGCCGGGGACTAACCTCCTACGAGCAGTACTTC. Translating gives CASSRGLTSYEQYF.

This clonotype has a count of ten or more. The chain carries TRBV7-9 and TRBJ2-7, with 11 positions matching TRBD2. CDR1 and CDR2 (germline): SEHNR, FQNEAQ (reference sequence). V was pared by 5 bases and J by 5 bases, with 14 bases of the junction left unmatched. CDR3 length: 17 amino acids. The CDR3 loop reads CASSPADSGRARDEQYF. DNA of the CDR3: TGTGCCAGCAGCCCGGCGGATAGCGGGAGGGCCCGAGACGAGCAGTACTTC.

The chain joins TRBV28 to TRBJ2-1; D is possibly TRBD2 (7 bases). Germline V gene lookup returns CDR1 MDHEN and CDR2 SYDVKM. The CDR3 runs 14 residues. V lost 4 bases to trimming and J lost 3 bases, with 10 bases between them. The CDR3 loop is CASSSGGVYNEQFF. The CDR3 DNA reads as TGTGCCAGCAGTTCGGGGGGCGTCTACAATGAGCAGTTCTTC.

By sample share, this clonotype is medium-sized. Sequence at one end of the junction differs from germline and may be a read error. J is TRBJ2-1 and V is TRBV7-7; D is perhaps TRBD2 (6 bases). The CDR3 loop spans 14 amino acids. CDR1 and CDR2 from the germline V gene are SSHAT and FNYEAQ (reference sequence). Written as DNA, the CDR3 is TGTGCTAGCAGCCGGGGACTCCCCCCGAATGAGCAGTTCTTC. Translating gives CASSRGLPPNEQFF.

This clonotype was observed at least ten times. The chain has TRBV6-6 and TRBJ1-5, with no clear D. Germline loops: CDR1 MNHNY, CDR2 SVGAGI (reference sequence). Trimming pared 8 bases from V and 0 bases from J, leaving 8 bases between. The CDR3 runs 13 residues. The CDR3 nucleotides are TGTGCCAGCGGAGACCGTAGCAATCAGCCCCAGCATTTT. It yields the protein CASGDRSNQPQHF.

Note on this clonotype: Relative to the germline gene, one junction end is altered; a read error may explain this. J is TRBJ2-1 and V is TRBV5-1; D uncertain. The CDR3 sequence is 13 residues long. Looked up from germline, CDR1 is SGHRS and CDR2 is YFSETQ. CDR3: CASSLVGINEQLF. CDR3 DNA: TGCGCCAGCAGCTTAGTAGGGATCAATGAGCAGCTCTTC.